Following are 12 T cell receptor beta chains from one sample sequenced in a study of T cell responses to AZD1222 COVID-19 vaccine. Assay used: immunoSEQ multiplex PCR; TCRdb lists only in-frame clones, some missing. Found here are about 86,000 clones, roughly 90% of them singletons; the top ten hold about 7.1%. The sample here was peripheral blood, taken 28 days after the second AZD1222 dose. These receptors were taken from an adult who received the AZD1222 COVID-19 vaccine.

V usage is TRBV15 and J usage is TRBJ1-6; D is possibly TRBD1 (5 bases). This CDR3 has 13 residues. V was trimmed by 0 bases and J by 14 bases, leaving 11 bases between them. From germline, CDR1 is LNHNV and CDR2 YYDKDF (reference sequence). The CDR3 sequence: CATSRDIGDSLHF. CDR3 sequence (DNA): TGTGCCACCAGCAGAGATATCGGGGACTCCCTCCACTTT.

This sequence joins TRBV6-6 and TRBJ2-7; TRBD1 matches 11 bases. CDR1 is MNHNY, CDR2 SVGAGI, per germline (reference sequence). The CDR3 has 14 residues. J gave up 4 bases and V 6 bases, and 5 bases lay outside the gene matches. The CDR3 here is CASRPGTGGYEQYF. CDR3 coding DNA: TGTGCCAGCAGGCCTGGGACAGGGGGGTACGAGCAGTACTTC.

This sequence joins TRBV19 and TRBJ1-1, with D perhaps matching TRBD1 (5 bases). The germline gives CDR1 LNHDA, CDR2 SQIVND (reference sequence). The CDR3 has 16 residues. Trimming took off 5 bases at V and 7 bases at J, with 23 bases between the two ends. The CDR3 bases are TGTGCCAGTAGTCGCATCCTTGGGGGGGGAAATAATGAAGCTTTCTTT. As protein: CASSRILGGGNNEAFF. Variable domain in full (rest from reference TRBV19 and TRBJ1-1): DGGITQSPKYLFRKEGQNVTLSCEQNLNHDAMYWYRQDPGQGLRLIYYSQIVNDFQKGDIAEGYSVSREKKESFPLTVTSAQKNPTAFYLCASSRILGGGNNEAFFGQGTRLTVV.

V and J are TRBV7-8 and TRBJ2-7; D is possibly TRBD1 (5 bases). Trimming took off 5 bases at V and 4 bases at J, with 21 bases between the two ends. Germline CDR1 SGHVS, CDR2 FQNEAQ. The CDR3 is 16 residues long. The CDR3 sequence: CASSGSRVLPYYEQYF. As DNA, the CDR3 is TGTGCCAGCAGCGGAAGCAGGGTTTTACCATATTACGAGCAGTACTTC.

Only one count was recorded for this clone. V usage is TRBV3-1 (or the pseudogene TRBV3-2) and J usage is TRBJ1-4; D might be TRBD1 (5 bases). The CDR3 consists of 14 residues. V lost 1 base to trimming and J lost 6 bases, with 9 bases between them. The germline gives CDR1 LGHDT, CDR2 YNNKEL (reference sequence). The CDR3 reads CASSQVFRDEKLFF. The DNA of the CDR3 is TGTGCCAGCAGCCAAGTTTTCAGGGATGAAAAACTGTTTTTT.

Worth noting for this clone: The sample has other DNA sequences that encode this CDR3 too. The CDR3, as DNA: TGTGCCAGCAGTTCCGGGACTAGCAATGAGCAGTTCTTC. Its translation: CASSSGTSNEQFF. The chain couples TRBV6-4 to TRBJ2-1; 8 positions match TRBD2. Germline V gene data show CDR1 as MRHNA and CDR2 as SNTAGT. This CDR3 spans 13 amino acids. V gave up 5 bases and J gave up 6 bases; unmatched junction bases: 3.

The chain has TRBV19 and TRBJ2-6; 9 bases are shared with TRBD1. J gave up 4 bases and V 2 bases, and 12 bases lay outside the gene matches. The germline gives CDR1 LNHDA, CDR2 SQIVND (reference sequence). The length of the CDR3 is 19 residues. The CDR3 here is CASSILRDRVAGGANVLTF. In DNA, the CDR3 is TGTGCCAGTAGTATATTAAGGGACAGGGTTGCCGGCGGGGCCAACGTCCTGACTTTC.

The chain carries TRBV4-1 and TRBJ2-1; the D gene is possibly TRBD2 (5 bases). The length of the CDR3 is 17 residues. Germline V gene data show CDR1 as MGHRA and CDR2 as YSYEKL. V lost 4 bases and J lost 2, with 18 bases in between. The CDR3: CASSLIALGSTYNEQFF. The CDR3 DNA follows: TGCGCCAGCAGCCTTATCGCACTAGGGTCGACCTACAATGAGCAGTTCTTC.

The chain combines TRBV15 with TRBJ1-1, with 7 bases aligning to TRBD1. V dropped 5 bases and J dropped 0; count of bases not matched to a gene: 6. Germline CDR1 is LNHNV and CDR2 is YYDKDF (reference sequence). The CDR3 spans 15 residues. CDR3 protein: CATSVWTGMNTEAFF. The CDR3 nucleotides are TGTGCCACCAGCGTTTGGACAGGAATGAACACTGAAGCTTTCTTT.

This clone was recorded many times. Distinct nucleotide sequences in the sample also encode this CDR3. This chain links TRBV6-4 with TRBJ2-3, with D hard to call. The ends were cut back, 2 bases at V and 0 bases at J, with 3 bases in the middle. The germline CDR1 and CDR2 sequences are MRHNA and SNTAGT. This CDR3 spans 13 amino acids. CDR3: CASSDGSTDTQYF. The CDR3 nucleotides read TGTGCCAGCAGTGACGGCAGCACAGATACGCAGTATTTT.

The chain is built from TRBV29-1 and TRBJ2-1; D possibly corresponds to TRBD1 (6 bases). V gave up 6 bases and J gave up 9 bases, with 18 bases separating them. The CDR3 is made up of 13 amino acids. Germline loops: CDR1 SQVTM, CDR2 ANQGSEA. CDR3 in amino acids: CSVATGLYGEQFF. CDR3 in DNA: TGCAGCGTGGCCACAGGGTTGTACGGTGAGCAGTTCTTC.

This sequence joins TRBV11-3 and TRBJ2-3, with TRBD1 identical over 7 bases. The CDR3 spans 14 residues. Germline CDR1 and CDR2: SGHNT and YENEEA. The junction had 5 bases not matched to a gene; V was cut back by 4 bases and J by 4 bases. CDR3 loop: CASSYRGSADTQYF. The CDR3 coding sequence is TGTGCCAGCAGCTACAGGGGCAGCGCAGATACGCAGTATTTT.